The rows below give T cell receptor beta chains drawn from one sample of a study of T cell repertoires in cytomegalovirus infection. TCRdb re-analysed the reads in MiXCR, keeping a single row per CDR3 protein. The sample records approximately 81,000 distinct CDR3 sequences, 24% being singletons. These receptors' targets are unknown. The source was CD8+ T cells from cultured PBMCs, collected from culture after CMV antigen stimulation. The receptors come from a human donor in good health (CMV status not recorded). Some clones in this sample may be carry-over from other donors' samples. CDR3s include the opening cysteine and the closing phenylalanine or tryptophan. Each record gives: CDR3 DNA, CDR3 protein, CDR3 length, V gene, D gene, clone size, J gene. The D gene is left open where the match is weak. Clone size, where shown, is once, few, many, or a class for clones that have expanded.

cdr3_nt: TGTGCCAGCAGTTTCAAGGGGAGTAATCAGCCCCAGCATTTT; cdr3_aa: CASSFKGSNQPQHF; cdr3_length: 14; v_call: TRBV25-1; d_call: .; clone_size: .; j_call: TRBJ1-5
cdr3_nt: TGTGCCATCAAAGTGGGACAGGGGCCTACTAACTATGGCTACACCTTC; cdr3_aa: CAIKVGQGPTNYGYTF; cdr3_length: 16; v_call: TRBV10-3; d_call: TRBD1; clone_size: .; j_call: TRBJ1-2
cdr3_nt: TGTGCCAGCAGGTGGGGACCGGGAGACTACGAGCAGTACTTC; cdr3_aa: CASRWGPGDYEQYF; cdr3_length: 14; v_call: TRBV7-3; d_call: .; clone_size: many; j_call: TRBJ2-7
cdr3_nt: TGTGCCAGCAGCCGGTGGTACCGGGGACTGTACTATGGCTACACCTTC; cdr3_aa: CASSRWYRGLYYGYTF; cdr3_length: 16; v_call: TRBV4-2; d_call: .; clone_size: .; j_call: TRBJ1-2
cdr3_nt: TGTGCCAGTAGTAGCCGGGACAGGACATCAGGGGAGCTGTTTTTT; cdr3_aa: CASSSRDRTSGELFF; cdr3_length: 15; v_call: TRBV19; d_call: TRBD1; clone_size: .; j_call: TRBJ2-2
cdr3_nt: TGTGCCAGCAGTCAGACAGGAGGCACAGATACGCAGTATTTT; cdr3_aa: CASSQTGGTDTQYF; cdr3_length: 14; v_call: TRBV28; d_call: .; clone_size: .; j_call: TRBJ2-3
cdr3_nt: TGTGCCAGCAGTTTGGGACAGGGTATCCAGCCCCAGCATTTT; cdr3_aa: CASSLGQGIQPQHF; cdr3_length: 14; v_call: TRBV28; d_call: TRBD1; clone_size: .; j_call: TRBJ1-5
cdr3_nt: TGTGCCAGCAGTGATGCTGGGGCCAACGTCCTGACTTTC; cdr3_aa: CASSDAGANVLTF; cdr3_length: 13; v_call: TRBV27; d_call: .; clone_size: .; j_call: TRBJ2-6
cdr3_nt: TGTGCCAGCAGCCAAGACAGGGGGTTCGGTGGCTACACCTTC; cdr3_aa: CASSQDRGFGGYTF; cdr3_length: 14; v_call: TRBV4-2; d_call: TRBD1; clone_size: many; j_call: TRBJ1-2
cdr3_nt: TGTGCCAGTAGTATGGGAACGGGGTTAGAAGCTTTCTTT; cdr3_aa: CASSMGTGLEAFF; cdr3_length: 13; v_call: TRBV19; d_call: .; clone_size: .; j_call: TRBJ1-1
cdr3_nt: TGTGCCAGCAGCTTAGCTACAAGCGAGACCCAGTACTTC; cdr3_aa: CASSLATSETQYF; cdr3_length: 13; v_call: TRBV7-9; d_call: .; clone_size: few; j_call: TRBJ2-5
cdr3_nt: TGTGCCAGCAGTCCGACAGGATACAATGAGCAGTTCTTC; cdr3_aa: CASSPTGYNEQFF; cdr3_length: 13; v_call: TRBV27; d_call: .; clone_size: .; j_call: TRBJ2-1
cdr3_nt: TGTGCCAGCAGCCTTATGGGGGCAGAGCAGTACTTC; cdr3_aa: CASSLMGAEQYF; cdr3_length: 12; v_call: TRBV5-4; d_call: .; clone_size: few; j_call: TRBJ2-7
cdr3_nt: TGTGCCAGTAGCTTGTCGGCAGGGGTAAACGAGCAGTACTTC; cdr3_aa: CASSLSAGVNEQYF; cdr3_length: 14; v_call: TRBV19; d_call: .; clone_size: .; j_call: TRBJ2-7
cdr3_nt: TGTGCCAGCAGTGACGGTGTAACAAGCACAGATACGCAGTATTTT; cdr3_aa: CASSDGVTSTDTQYF; cdr3_length: 15; v_call: TRBV6-4; d_call: .; clone_size: .; j_call: TRBJ2-3
cdr3_nt: TGCGCCAGCAGCTTGGCGGCTAGCGGGGGCTACGAGCAGTACTTC; cdr3_aa: CASSLAASGGYEQYF; cdr3_length: 15; v_call: TRBV5-1; d_call: TRBD2; clone_size: .; j_call: TRBJ2-7
cdr3_nt: TGCGCCAGCAGCCAAGAGTGGCTAGCGATGTGGAATGAGCAGTTCTTC; cdr3_aa: CASSQEWLAMWNEQFF; cdr3_length: 16; v_call: TRBV4-3; d_call: .; clone_size: few; j_call: TRBJ2-1
cdr3_nt: TGTGCCAGCAGCCCCTCCAGAGGGACAGGGATAAACTATGGCTACACCTTC; cdr3_aa: CASSPSRGTGINYGYTF; cdr3_length: 17; v_call: TRBV11-3; d_call: TRBD1; clone_size: once; j_call: TRBJ1-2
cdr3_nt: TGTGCCAGCAGTTTAACCCCTACCCGGACAGGACGGCATTTGAACACTGAAGCTTTCTTT; cdr3_aa: CASSLTPTRTGRHLNTEAFF; cdr3_length: 20; v_call: TRBV12-3/TRBV12-4; d_call: TRBD1; clone_size: many; j_call: TRBJ1-1
cdr3_nt: TGTGCCAGCAGCCCGGACAGTTTCTACGAGCAGTACTTC; cdr3_aa: CASSPDSFYEQYF; cdr3_length: 13; v_call: TRBV6-5; d_call: .; clone_size: .; j_call: TRBJ2-7
cdr3_nt: TGTGCCAGCAGCTTGACTAGCGGGGGGGACCCACCATACAATGAGCAGTTCTTC; cdr3_aa: CASSLTSGGDPPYNEQFF; cdr3_length: 18; v_call: TRBV7-9; d_call: TRBD2; clone_size: many; j_call: TRBJ2-1
cdr3_nt: TGTGCCAGCAGCCAAGGGGGTCGGAAAAAACTGTTTTTT; cdr3_aa: CASSQGGRKKLFF; cdr3_length: 13; v_call: TRBV3-1; d_call: .; clone_size: .; j_call: TRBJ1-4
cdr3_nt: TGTGCCAGCAGGTTCCGGGCCCTTAATGAAAAACTGTTTTTT; cdr3_aa: CASRFRALNEKLFF; cdr3_length: 14; v_call: TRBV5-6; d_call: .; clone_size: many; j_call: TRBJ1-4
cdr3_nt: TGTGCCAGCAGCCTAAATAGCGGGGGGTCCTACAATGAGCAGTTCTTC; cdr3_aa: CASSLNSGGSYNEQFF; cdr3_length: 16; v_call: TRBV7-2; d_call: TRBD2; clone_size: many; j_call: TRBJ2-1
cdr3_nt: TGTGCCACCAGCAGAGGCGACAGATTTTATAGCAATCAGCCCCAGCATTTT; cdr3_aa: CATSRGDRFYSNQPQHF; cdr3_length: 17; v_call: TRBV15; d_call: .; clone_size: few; j_call: TRBJ1-5
cdr3_nt: TGTGCCAGCAGCTTAGTTTTACAGCGGGAGGGTGAGCAGTTCTTC; cdr3_aa: CASSLVLQREGEQFF; cdr3_length: 15; v_call: TRBV11-2; d_call: TRBD2; clone_size: .; j_call: TRBJ2-1
cdr3_nt: TGTGCCAGCAGCTTTAGCGGGAGGGCGAACACCGGGGAGCTGTTTTTT; cdr3_aa: CASSFSGRANTGELFF; cdr3_length: 16; v_call: TRBV12-3/TRBV12-4; d_call: TRBD2; clone_size: .; j_call: TRBJ2-2
cdr3_nt: TGTGCCAGCAGCTTAGCTGCGACCGCCTACGAGCAGTACTTC; cdr3_aa: CASSLAATAYEQYF; cdr3_length: 14; v_call: TRBV7-9; d_call: .; clone_size: many; j_call: TRBJ2-7
cdr3_nt: TGTGCCAGCAGCGGTCCGGGGTCAAGTGGGAATACGCAGTATTTT; cdr3_aa: CASSGPGSSGNTQYF; cdr3_length: 15; v_call: TRBV7-9; d_call: .; clone_size: .; j_call: TRBJ2-3
cdr3_nt: TGTGCCAGCAGTGCCTCAAGCACCGGGGAGCTGTTTTTT; cdr3_aa: CASSASSTGELFF; cdr3_length: 13; v_call: TRBV6-2/TRBV6-3; d_call: .; clone_size: .; j_call: TRBJ2-2
cdr3_nt: TGCAGCGTTGAGTTGGAGGACACGCCTAACTATGGCTACACCTTC; cdr3_aa: CSVELEDTPNYGYTF; cdr3_length: 15; v_call: TRBV29-1; d_call: .; clone_size: .; j_call: TRBJ1-2
cdr3_nt: TGTGCCAGCAGCTTAGCTCCGGGCACCGGGGACCAGCCCCAGCATTTT; cdr3_aa: CASSLAPGTGDQPQHF; cdr3_length: 16; v_call: TRBV7-2; d_call: .; clone_size: many; j_call: TRBJ1-5
cdr3_nt: TGTGCCAGCACCCCTGGGGGATACGAGCAGTACTTC; cdr3_aa: CASTPGGYEQYF; cdr3_length: 12; v_call: TRBV7-9; d_call: .; clone_size: .; j_call: TRBJ2-7
cdr3_nt: TGTGCCAGCAGTTACACCGGGACTAGCGGCCAAGAGACCCAGTACTTC; cdr3_aa: CASSYTGTSGQETQYF; cdr3_length: 16; v_call: TRBV6-5; d_call: TRBD2; clone_size: .; j_call: TRBJ2-5
cdr3_nt: TGTGCCAGCAGCTACGGACAGGGGGATCGGTACACTGAAGCTTTCTTT; cdr3_aa: CASSYGQGDRYTEAFF; cdr3_length: 16; v_call: TRBV7-8; d_call: TRBD1; clone_size: many; j_call: TRBJ1-1
cdr3_nt: TGCAGCGCCTCCGGTGGAACCGGGGAGCTGTTTTTT; cdr3_aa: CSASGGTGELFF; cdr3_length: 12; v_call: TRBV29-1; d_call: .; clone_size: few; j_call: TRBJ2-2
cdr3_nt: TGTGCCAGCAGTGTCCGCGGAGGGGCGAACACCGGGGAGCTGTTTTTT; cdr3_aa: CASSVRGGANTGELFF; cdr3_length: 16; v_call: TRBV6-5; d_call: .; clone_size: few; j_call: TRBJ2-2
cdr3_nt: TGTGCCAGTAGTATCTCTGGGACCGAGCAGTACTTC; cdr3_aa: CASSISGTEQYF; cdr3_length: 12; v_call: TRBV19; d_call: .; clone_size: many; j_call: TRBJ2-7
cdr3_nt: TGTGCCAGCAGCGCGGGCCTGCGCGAGCAGTACTTC; cdr3_aa: CASSAGLREQYF; cdr3_length: 12; v_call: TRBV9; d_call: .; clone_size: .; j_call: TRBJ2-7
cdr3_nt: TGTGCCAGCAGCCCGGGGACAGGGGGTGTAAATCAGCCCCAGCATTTT; cdr3_aa: CASSPGTGGVNQPQHF; cdr3_length: 16; v_call: TRBV7-8; d_call: TRBD1; clone_size: many; j_call: TRBJ1-5
cdr3_nt: TGTGCCACCGAACACCGTGGGGATGAAAAACTGTTTTTT; cdr3_aa: CATEHRGDEKLFF; cdr3_length: 13; v_call: TRBV6-6; d_call: .; clone_size: few; j_call: TRBJ1-4
cdr3_nt: TGTGCCAGCAGTAACAGGGGGCTTTACTATGGCTACACCTTC; cdr3_aa: CASSNRGLYYGYTF; cdr3_length: 14; v_call: TRBV28; d_call: TRBD1; clone_size: .; j_call: TRBJ1-2
cdr3_nt: TGTGCCAGCAGTCCCATCGTAGGGGCCCAGGAGCAGTACTTC; cdr3_aa: CASSPIVGAQEQYF; cdr3_length: 14; v_call: TRBV27; d_call: .; clone_size: .; j_call: TRBJ2-7
cdr3_nt: TGTGCCAGCAGCCCACTGGTGGGGGGCGAACAGCCCCAGCATTTT; cdr3_aa: CASSPLVGGEQPQHF; cdr3_length: 15; v_call: TRBV7-8; d_call: .; clone_size: few; j_call: TRBJ1-5
cdr3_nt: TGTGCCAGCAGTAAGGGCTCCTACAATGAGCAGTTCTTC; cdr3_aa: CASSKGSYNEQFF; cdr3_length: 13; v_call: TRBV27; d_call: .; clone_size: .; j_call: TRBJ2-1
cdr3_nt: TGTGCCAGTAGTATTGGGACTAGCCTCTCCTACGAGCAGTACTTC; cdr3_aa: CASSIGTSLSYEQYF; cdr3_length: 15; v_call: TRBV19; d_call: TRBD2; clone_size: many; j_call: TRBJ2-7
cdr3_nt: TGTGCCACCAGCAGAGCCGGGGGAGACGAGCAGTACTTC; cdr3_aa: CATSRAGGDEQYF; cdr3_length: 13; v_call: TRBV15; d_call: .; clone_size: .; j_call: TRBJ2-7
cdr3_nt: TGTGCCAGCAGCGATACAGGGGGCGCATACACTGAAGCTTTCTTT; cdr3_aa: CASSDTGGAYTEAFF; cdr3_length: 15; v_call: TRBV9; d_call: TRBD1; clone_size: many; j_call: TRBJ1-1
cdr3_nt: TGTGCCAGCAGCGGGGGACAGCGCTCCTACGAGCAGTACTTC; cdr3_aa: CASSGGQRSYEQYF; cdr3_length: 14; v_call: TRBV9; d_call: TRBD1; clone_size: .; j_call: TRBJ2-7
cdr3_nt: TGTGCCAGCAATAACAGGGGGCGCGACACTGAAGCTTTCTTT; cdr3_aa: CASNNRGRDTEAFF; cdr3_length: 14; v_call: TRBV27; d_call: TRBD1; clone_size: many; j_call: TRBJ1-1